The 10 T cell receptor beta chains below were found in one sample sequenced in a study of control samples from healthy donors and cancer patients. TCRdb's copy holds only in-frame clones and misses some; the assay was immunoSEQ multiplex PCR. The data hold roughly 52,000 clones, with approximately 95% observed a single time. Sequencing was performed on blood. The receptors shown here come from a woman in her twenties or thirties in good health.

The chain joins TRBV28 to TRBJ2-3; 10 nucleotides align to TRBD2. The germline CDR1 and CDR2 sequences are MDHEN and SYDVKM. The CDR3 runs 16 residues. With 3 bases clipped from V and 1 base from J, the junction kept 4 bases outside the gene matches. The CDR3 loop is CASSFLAGVGTDTQYF. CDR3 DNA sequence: TGTGCCAGCAGTTTTCTAGCGGGAGTGGGCACAGATACGCAGTATTTT.

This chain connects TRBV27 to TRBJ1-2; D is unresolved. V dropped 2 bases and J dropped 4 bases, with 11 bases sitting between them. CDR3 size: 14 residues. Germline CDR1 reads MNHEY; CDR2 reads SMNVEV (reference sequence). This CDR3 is CASSLKSAGYGYTF. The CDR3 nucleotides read TGTGCCAGCAGTTTAAAGAGCGCGGGCTATGGCTACACCTTC.

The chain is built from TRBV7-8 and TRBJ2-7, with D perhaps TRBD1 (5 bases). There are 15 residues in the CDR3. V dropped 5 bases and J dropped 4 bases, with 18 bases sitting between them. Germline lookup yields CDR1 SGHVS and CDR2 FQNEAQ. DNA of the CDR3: TGTGCCAGCAGCCGAGACAGAACTCGGAAATACGAGCAGTACTTC. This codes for CASSRDRTRKYEQYF.

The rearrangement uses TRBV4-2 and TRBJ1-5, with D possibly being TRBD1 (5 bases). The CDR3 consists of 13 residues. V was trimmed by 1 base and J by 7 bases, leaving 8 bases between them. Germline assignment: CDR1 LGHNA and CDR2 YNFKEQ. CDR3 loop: CASSQGGAQPQHF. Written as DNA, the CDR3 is TGTGCCAGCAGCCAAGGCGGGGCCCAGCCCCAGCATTTT.

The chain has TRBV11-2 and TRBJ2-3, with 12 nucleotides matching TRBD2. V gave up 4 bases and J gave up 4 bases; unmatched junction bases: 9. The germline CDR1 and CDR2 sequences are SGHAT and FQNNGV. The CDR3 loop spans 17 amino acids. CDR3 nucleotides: TGTGCCAGCAGCTCAAGTCCGGGACTAGCGGGTTCAGATACGCAGTATTTT. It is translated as CASSSSPGLAGSDTQYF. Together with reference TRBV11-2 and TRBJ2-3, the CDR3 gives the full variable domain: EAGVAQSPRYKIIEKRQSVAFWCNPISGHATLYWYQQILGQGPKLLIQFQNNGVVDDSQLPKDRFSAERLKGVDSTLKIQPAKLEDSAVYLCASSSSPGLAGSDTQYFGPGTRLTVL.

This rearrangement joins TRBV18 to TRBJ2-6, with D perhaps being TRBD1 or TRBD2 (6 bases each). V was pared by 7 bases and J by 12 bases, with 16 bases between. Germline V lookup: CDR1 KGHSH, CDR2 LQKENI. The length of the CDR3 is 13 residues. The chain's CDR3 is CASLEGGTSVLTF. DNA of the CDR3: TGTGCCAGCTTAGAGGGGGGTACGAGCGTCCTGACTTTC.

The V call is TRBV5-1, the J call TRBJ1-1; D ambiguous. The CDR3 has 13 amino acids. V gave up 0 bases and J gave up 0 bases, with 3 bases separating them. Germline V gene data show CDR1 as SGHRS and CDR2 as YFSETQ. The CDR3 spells CASSLVLNTEAFF. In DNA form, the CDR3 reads TGCGCCAGCAGCTTGGTGCTGAACACTGAAGCTTTCTTT.

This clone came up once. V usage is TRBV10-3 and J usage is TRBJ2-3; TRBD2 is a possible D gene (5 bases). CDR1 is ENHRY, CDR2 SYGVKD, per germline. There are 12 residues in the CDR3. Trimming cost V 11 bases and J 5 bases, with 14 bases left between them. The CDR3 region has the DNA TGTGCCGTCAAGGGCGAGGGAGATACGCAGTATTTT. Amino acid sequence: CAVKGEGDTQYF.

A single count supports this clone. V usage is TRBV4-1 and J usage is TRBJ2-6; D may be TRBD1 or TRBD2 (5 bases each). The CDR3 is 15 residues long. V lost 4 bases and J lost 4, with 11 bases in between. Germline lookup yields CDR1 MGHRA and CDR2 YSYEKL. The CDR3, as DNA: TGCGCCAGCAGCCCCGGGGCCTCCGGGGCCAACGTCCTGACTTTC. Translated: CASSPGASGANVLTF.

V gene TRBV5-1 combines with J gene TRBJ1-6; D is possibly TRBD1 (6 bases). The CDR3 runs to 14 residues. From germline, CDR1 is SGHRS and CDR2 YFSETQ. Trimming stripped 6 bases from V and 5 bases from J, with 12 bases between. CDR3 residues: CASTWDTDNSPLHF. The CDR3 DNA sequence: TGCGCCAGCACCTGGGACACTGATAATTCACCCCTCCACTTT.